This T cell receptor (beta chain) was sequenced during a study of T cell repertoires in cytomegalovirus infection. Overall study context: Well-studied HLA-B-restricted epitopes and recently identified HLA-C-restricted epitopes of CMV were both used in the study. Findings and caveats of the study: The response measured ex vivo was dominated by TCR beta clonotypes (HLA-C-restricted and CMV-specific).

TCRdb fed the reads into MiXCR, producing one record per CDR3 protein. The sample records around 800,000 distinct CDR3 sequences, about 30% being singletons. CDR1 and CDR2 (germline): SGHDT, YYEEEE. Trimming removed 0 bases from V and 7 bases from J, with 14 bases in between. The CDR3 loop spans 15 amino acids. This clonotype was seen more than once but under ten times. Its antigen remains unknown. This chain links TRBV5-6 with TRBJ2-1; a possible D gene is TRBD1 (6 bases). Sample: cultured CD8+ T cells from PBMCs, taken from culture after CMV antigen stimulation. The origin of this receptor is a human donor in good health (CMV status not recorded). Some clones in this sample may be carry-over from other donors' samples. The CDR3 region is CASSLGQGPGNEQFF. Written as DNA, the CDR3 is TGTGCCAGCAGCTTGGGTCAGGGGCCGGGGAATGAGCAGTTCTTC.